The rows below give T cell receptor beta chains drawn from one sample of a study of radiation and T cells in renal cell carcinoma. The method was immunoSEQ multiplex PCR; TCRdb's version includes in-frame clones alone and lacks a portion of them. Altogether about 50,000 clones are present, 65% to 90% being singletons, with the ten largest covering 31%. This material consisted of blood, taken from a patient whose treatment included radiotherapy and nephrectomy. These receptors were collected from a woman aged 65 to 85 with renal cell carcinoma. Each CDR3 is given with its conserved first and last residue. The order of the fields is D gene, clone size, V gene, J gene, CDR3 protein, CDR3 DNA. D genes are given only for firm matches. Clone size is stated in some rows and not others, as once, few, many or a class when expanded.

.,.,TRBV7-9,TRBJ2-7,CASSSTPRSYEQYF,TGTGCCAGCAGCTCGACCCCCCGCTCCTACGAGCAGTACTTC
TRBD1,medium-sized,TRBV29-1,TRBJ2-7,CSVEQGEGYEQYF,TGCAGCGTTGAGCAGGGGGAAGGGTACGAGCAGTACTTC
.,.,TRBV19,TRBJ1-5,CASSIGTTQPQHF,TGTGCCAGTAGTATCGGGACAACACAGCCCCAGCATTTT
TRBD2,.,TRBV5-1,TRBJ2-3,CASSLGGLDSTDTQYF,TGCGCCAGCAGCTTGGGGGGACTAGATAGCACAGATACGCAGTATTTT
.,.,TRBV20-1,TRBJ2-5,CSANQETQYF,TGCAGTGCCAACCAAGAGACCCAGTACTTC
TRBD1,.,TRBV7-9,TRBJ2-7,CASSLVRAGGSYEQYF,TGTGCCAGCAGCTTAGTTAGGGCAGGGGGCTCCTACGAGCAGTACTTC
.,once,TRBV30,TRBJ2-7,CALGLGASSYEQYF,TGTGCCCTCGGGCTTGGTGCCAGTTCCTACGAGCAGTACTTC
.,.,TRBV21-1,TRBJ2-5,CASTQTRGAEETQYF,TGTGCCAGCACCCAGACCCGGGGAGCCGAAGAGACCCAGTACTTC
TRBD2,many,TRBV6-4,TRBJ2-1,CASSEGTSGYNEQFF,TGTGCCAGCAGTGAGGGGACTAGCGGCTACAATGAGCAGTTCTTC
.,.,TRBV6-1,TRBJ1-5,CASSGERGQPQHF,TGTGCCAGCAGCGGTGAACGGGGGCAGCCCCAGCATTTT
.,.,TRBV18,TRBJ1-1,CASSPPSTEAFF,TGTGCCAGCTCACCCCCGAGCACTGAAGCTTTCTTT